The present entry profiles one TCR beta chain with its context. Its cognate antigen is unknown. This sample was taken from a study of T cells after yellow fever vaccination. The CDR3 runs to 14 residues. Trimming pared 7 bases from V and 5 bases from J, leaving 14 bases between. Germline values: CDR1 SNHLY, CDR2 FYNNEI. TCRdb analysed the 5' RACE reads with MiXCR anew, one entry per CDR3 protein. The sample carries 400,000 or so distinct CDR3 sequences, over 15% recorded once. Whole-study results and caveats: Highly abundant clonotypes carried over from the bulk population could end up in FACS-sorted repertoires as contaminants. Weaker overall, the secondary response nonetheless peaked faster (day 5 versus 15).

The receptor's source is a man between 18 and 35 years old who received the YFV17D yellow fever vaccine. The sample consisted of PBMCs, taken before the yellow fever booster vaccination. The V gene is TRBV2, the J gene TRBJ1-4; D not resolved. The CDR3 sequence is CASTPAAVNEKLFF. In DNA form, the CDR3 reads TGTGCCAGCACCCCCGCGGCGGTGAATGAAAAACTGTTTTTT.